This entry lists 7 T cell receptor beta chains sequenced from one sample in a study of siplizumab effects on memory and regulatory T cells. The data were produced by immunoSEQ multiplex PCR, yet TCRdb's version contains in-frame clones alone and is incomplete. The data show around 87,000 clones, 85% to 90% seen once. Sequenced material: CD4+ T cells sorted from blood. The receptors stem from a human donor in good health.

The chain joins TRBV9 to TRBJ2-3; D uncertain. Germline loops: CDR1 SGDLS, CDR2 YYNGEE. V was trimmed by 0 bases and J by 2 bases, leaving 10 bases between them. The CDR3 has 15 residues. As DNA, the CDR3 is TGTGCCAGCAGCGTAGCCCCTCCCTCCACAGATACGCAGTATTTT. It codes for CASSVAPPSTDTQYF.

This sequence joins TRBV5-1 and TRBJ1-5, with D possibly being TRBD1 (5 bases). Germline V gene sequence: CDR1 SGHRS, CDR2 YFSETQ. Trimming took off 0 bases at V and 2 bases at J, with 15 bases between the two ends. This CDR3 spans 17 amino acids. The CDR3 nucleotides are TGCGCCAGCAGCTTGGGGACCTTGTTAGGGGGCAATCAGCCCCAGCATTTT. It specifies CASSLGTLLGGNQPQHF.

This chain connects TRBV30 to TRBJ1-5; D gene uncertain. The CDR3 sequence is 13 residues long. The ends were cut back, 0 bases at V and 1 base at J, with 4 bases in the middle. Germline V gene lookup returns CDR1 GTSNPN and CDR2 SVGIG (reference sequence). The CDR3 here is CAWSVPSNQPQHF. Here the CDR3 DNA reads TGTGCCTGGAGTGTACCCAGCAATCAGCCCCAGCATTTT.

This chain links TRBV30 with TRBJ1-2; D perhaps matches TRBD1 (5 bases). Germline V gene sequence: CDR1 GTSNPN, CDR2 SVGIG (reference sequence). V was pared by 0 bases and J by 6 bases, with 14 bases between. The CDR3 is 14 residues long. This CDR3 reads CAWSVQGAGNGYTF. CDR3 sequence (DNA): TGTGCCTGGAGTGTACAAGGGGCCGGTAATGGCTACACCTTC.

V and J are TRBV7-9 and TRBJ2-1; D gene uncertain. Germline CDR1 and CDR2: SEHNR and FQNEAQ (reference sequence). V was trimmed by 7 bases and J by 6 bases, leaving 16 bases between them. The CDR3 is made up of 14 amino acids. DNA of the CDR3: TGTGCCAGCAACAACCCTTCCCGGTCCAATGAGCAGTTCTTC. This codes for CASNNPSRSNEQFF.

The chain combines TRBV6-5 with TRBJ1-1, with a tentative D call TRBD1 (6 bases). The CDR3 spans 13 residues. V lost 6 bases, J lost 8 bases, and 16 bases lay in between. Germline values: CDR1 MNHEY, CDR2 SVGAGI. CDR3 region: CASSPTRGVEAFF. In DNA form, the CDR3 reads TGTGCCAGCAGCCCCACCAGGGGAGTAGAAGCTTTCTTT.

CDR3 residues: CASSFLTGLTTDTQYF. The CDR3 DNA follows: TGCGCCAGCAGCTTTTTGACAGGGCTAACCACAGATACGCAGTATTTT. The J gene is TRBJ2-3, the V gene TRBV5-1, with 7 nucleotides matching TRBD1. Per the germline V gene, CDR1 is SGHRS and CDR2 is YFSETQ. V dropped 2 bases and J dropped 2; count of bases not matched to a gene: 8. The length of the CDR3 is 16 residues.